This TCR beta chain comes out of a study of cytomegalovirus exposure and HLA in healthy donors. Study-level results: A later analysis, which compared TCR beta chains of equal frequency, found the HLA-associated ones more clonally expanded. Presence/absence analysis assumed near-uniform sequencing depth across donors. The authors confirmed in vitro that a few CMV-associated chains were specific for CMV antigens. A link between a missense DCLRE1C variant and TCR beta V- and J-gene trimming emerged from a later analysis.

This PCR relied on a set of 60 Vbeta primers and 13 Jbeta primers. Clones were read by immunoSEQ multiplex PCR, and TCRdb kept only the in-frame ones, dropping some. The table lists 150,000 to 200,000 clones, about 80% of them singletons. In regard to this clone: Its target is unknown.

The length of the CDR3 is 15 residues. The germline V gene has CDR1 MNHEY and CDR2 SVGAGI. The V segment lost 5 bases and the J segment 3 bases; nucleotides outside the gene matches: 8. V is TRBV6-5 and J is TRBJ2-7, with TRBD1 matching over 9 bases. The source is a woman aged 18-29 years in good health and CMV-seropositive. Input material: PBMCs. CDR3: CASSGTGTGNYEQYF. The CDR3 region has the DNA TGTGCCAGCAGTGGGACCGGGACAGGGAACTACGAGCAGTACTTC.